This T cell receptor (beta chain) was found in a study of blood T cell repertoires in COVID-19. Study overall: Sample material is recorded as cDNA or gDNA derived from T cells, B-cell-depleted T cells, or PBMCs.

This CDR3 region has 11 residues. Looked up from germline, CDR1 is MDHEN and CDR2 is SYDVKM. The V gene lost 4 bases and the J gene lost 7 bases, with 7 bases spanning the gap. TCRdb's copy holds only in-frame clones and misses some; the assay was immunoSEQ multiplex PCR. Found here are approximately 250,000 clones, roughly 85% of them singletons; the top ten hold around 0.96%. The sample consisted of peripheral blood. The rearrangement joins TRBV28 to TRBJ1-1; D is unresolved. The clonotype comes from a man aged 35-49 years with acute or convalescent COVID-19. In nucleotides, the CDR3 is TGTGCCAGCAGTTCCCCTTTTGAAGCTTTCTTT. Its translation is CASSSPFEAFF.